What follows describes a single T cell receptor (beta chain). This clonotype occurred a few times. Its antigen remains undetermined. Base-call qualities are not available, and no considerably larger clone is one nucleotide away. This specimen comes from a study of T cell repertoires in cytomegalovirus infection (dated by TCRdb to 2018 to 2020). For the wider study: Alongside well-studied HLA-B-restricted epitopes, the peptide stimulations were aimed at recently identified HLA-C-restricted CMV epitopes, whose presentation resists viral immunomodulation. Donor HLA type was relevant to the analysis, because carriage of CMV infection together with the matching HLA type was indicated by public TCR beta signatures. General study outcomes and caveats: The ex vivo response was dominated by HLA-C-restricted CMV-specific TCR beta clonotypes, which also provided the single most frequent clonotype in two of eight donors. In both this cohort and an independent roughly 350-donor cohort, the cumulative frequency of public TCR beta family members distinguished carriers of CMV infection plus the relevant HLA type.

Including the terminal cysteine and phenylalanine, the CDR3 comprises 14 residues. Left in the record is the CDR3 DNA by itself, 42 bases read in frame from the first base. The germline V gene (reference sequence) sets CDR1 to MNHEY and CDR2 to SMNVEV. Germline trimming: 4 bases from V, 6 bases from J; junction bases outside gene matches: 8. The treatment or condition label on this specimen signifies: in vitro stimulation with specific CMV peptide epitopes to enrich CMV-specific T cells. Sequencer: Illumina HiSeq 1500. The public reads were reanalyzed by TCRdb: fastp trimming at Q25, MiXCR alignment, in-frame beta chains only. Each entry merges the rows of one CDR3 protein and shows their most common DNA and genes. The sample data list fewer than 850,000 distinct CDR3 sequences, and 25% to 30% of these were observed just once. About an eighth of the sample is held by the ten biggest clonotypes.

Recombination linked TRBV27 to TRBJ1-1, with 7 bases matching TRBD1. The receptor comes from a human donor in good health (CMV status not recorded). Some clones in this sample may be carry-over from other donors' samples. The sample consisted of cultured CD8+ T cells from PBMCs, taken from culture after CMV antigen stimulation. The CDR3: CASSWGGQGAEAFF. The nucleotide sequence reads TGTGCCAGCAGTTGGGGGGGCCAGGGGGCTGAAGCTTTCTTT.